These T cell receptor beta chains were read from a single sample in a study of blood T cells in healthy people across ages. MiXCR, run by TCRdb on the 5' RACE reads, gives a single entry per CDR3 protein. The table records some 1 million distinct CDR3 sequences, roughly 45% of them present only once. Sample: blood. All receptors derive from an older woman in good health. Both conserved end residues are part of each CDR3. D genes are given only for firm matches. Not all rows give a size; the values are once, few, many and, for expanded clones, a class.

j_call: TRBJ2-7; clone_size: .; v_call: TRBV6-6; d_call: TRBD2; cdr3_nt: TGTGCCAGCAGTTACTCAGCGGCGGGACTAAGCTCCTACGAGCAGTACTTC; cdr3_aa: CASSYSAAGLSSYEQYF
j_call: TRBJ2-5; clone_size: few; v_call: TRBV2; d_call: TRBD2; cdr3_nt: TGTGCCAGCAGTGCAGCCAGTGCTAGCGGGAGGGTTGGAGGATCGTCTTTGTACCAAGAGACCCAGTACTTC; cdr3_aa: CASSAASASGRVGGSSLYQETQYF
j_call: TRBJ2-7; clone_size: few; v_call: TRBV11-2; d_call: .; cdr3_nt: TGTGCCAGCAGCTTATACCGAGGGGGGGGGAACGAGCAGTACTTC; cdr3_aa: CASSLYRGGGNEQYF
j_call: TRBJ2-3; clone_size: .; v_call: TRBV9; d_call: TRBD2; cdr3_nt: TGTGCCAGCAGCGTAGAGTCCATTGCTAGCGGTGTTACAGACACGCAGTATTTT; cdr3_aa: CASSVESIASGVTDTQYF
j_call: TRBJ2-3; clone_size: few; v_call: TRBV24-1; d_call: .; cdr3_nt: TGTGCCACCAGTGAGCCAAGTAAAGGGACGGATACGCAGTATTTT; cdr3_aa: CATSEPSKGTDTQYF
j_call: TRBJ2-7; clone_size: few; v_call: TRBV10-3; d_call: TRBD1; cdr3_nt: TGTGCCATCAGTGACCCACAGGGGGCCTACGAGCAGTACTTC; cdr3_aa: CAISDPQGAYEQYF
j_call: TRBJ2-1; clone_size: .; v_call: TRBV11-2; d_call: .; cdr3_nt: TGTGCCAGCAGCTTGGAACTTTTTGATGAGCAGTTCTTC; cdr3_aa: CASSLELFDEQFF
j_call: TRBJ2-7; clone_size: few; v_call: TRBV7-2; d_call: TRBD2; cdr3_nt: TGTGCCAGCAGCTTAGGGCGGGGGGAGATCTACGAGCAGTACTTC; cdr3_aa: CASSLGRGEIYEQYF
j_call: TRBJ2-5; clone_size: .; v_call: TRBV20-1; d_call: TRBD1; cdr3_nt: TGCAGTGCAAACCAGGGGGTTGGGACCCAGTACTTC; cdr3_aa: CSANQGVGTQYF
j_call: TRBJ2-7; clone_size: few; v_call: TRBV12-3/TRBV12-4; d_call: TRBD2; cdr3_nt: TGTGCCAGCAGTTTAGGCGGGAGAAGGTACGAGCAGTACTTC; cdr3_aa: CASSLGGRRYEQYF
j_call: TRBJ2-1; clone_size: few; v_call: TRBV20-1; d_call: .; cdr3_nt: TGCAGTGCTAGAGTTCCAGGTAGCGGATACAATGAGCAGTTCTTC; cdr3_aa: CSARVPGSGYNEQFF
j_call: TRBJ2-7; clone_size: .; v_call: TRBV3-1; d_call: TRBD2; cdr3_nt: TGTGCCAGCAGCCTTACAGGACTAGCGGAAACCTACGAGCAGTACTTC; cdr3_aa: CASSLTGLAETYEQYF
j_call: TRBJ2-1; clone_size: .; v_call: TRBV10-2; d_call: .; cdr3_nt: TGCGCCAGCAGCCCCCAAACAATCTACAATGAGCAGTTCTTC; cdr3_aa: CASSPQTIYNEQFF
j_call: TRBJ2-7; clone_size: .; v_call: TRBV12-3/TRBV12-4; d_call: .; cdr3_nt: TGTGCCAGCAGTCCACCCCGACCCCAGGGAACGGGCGAGCAGTACTTC; cdr3_aa: CASSPPRPQGTGEQYF
j_call: TRBJ2-1; clone_size: .; v_call: TRBV6-5; d_call: .; cdr3_nt: TGTGCCAGCAGTTATGAGGGCAGGGGGGACAATGAGCAGTTCTTC; cdr3_aa: CASSYEGRGDNEQFF
j_call: TRBJ2-3; clone_size: .; v_call: TRBV29-1; d_call: TRBD2; cdr3_nt: TGCAGCGTCATAGGTGGAACTAGCGGACGCACAGATACGCAGTATTTT; cdr3_aa: CSVIGGTSGRTDTQYF
j_call: TRBJ2-1; clone_size: few; v_call: TRBV11-2; d_call: TRBD2; cdr3_nt: TGTGCCAGCAGCTTAACGGGAGGGCCCAATGAGCAGTTCTTC; cdr3_aa: CASSLTGGPNEQFF
j_call: TRBJ2-7; clone_size: .; v_call: TRBV12-3/TRBV12-4; d_call: TRBD1; cdr3_nt: TGTGCCAGCACCACCCAGGACAGGGGGTACGAGCAGTACTTC; cdr3_aa: CASTTQDRGYEQYF
j_call: TRBJ1-1; clone_size: .; v_call: TRBV6-1; d_call: .; cdr3_nt: TGTGCCAGCAGTGAAATCGGACAAGTATGGGCTTTCTTT; cdr3_aa: CASSEIGQVWAFF
j_call: TRBJ2-7; clone_size: .; v_call: TRBV11-2; d_call: .; cdr3_nt: TGTGCCAGCAGCCCCGACAGTGCGCCCTACGAGCAGTACTTC; cdr3_aa: CASSPDSAPYEQYF
j_call: TRBJ2-5; clone_size: many; v_call: TRBV27; d_call: .; cdr3_nt: TGTGCCAGCAGTTTATCGGCTCAAGAGACCCAGTACTTC; cdr3_aa: CASSLSAQETQYF
j_call: TRBJ2-5; clone_size: many; v_call: TRBV15; d_call: .; cdr3_nt: TGTGCCACCAGCTGGGAAGGGGGGAGAGACCAAGAGACCCAGTACTTC; cdr3_aa: CATSWEGGRDQETQYF
j_call: TRBJ2-7; clone_size: few; v_call: TRBV20-1; d_call: TRBD2; cdr3_nt: TGCAGTGCTACTGACCGAGCGGGAGAATTCGACGAGCAGTACTTC; cdr3_aa: CSATDRAGEFDEQYF
j_call: TRBJ2-2; clone_size: once; v_call: TRBV10-3; d_call: TRBD1; cdr3_nt: TGTGCCAGCTGGGACAGGGAGAACACCGGGGAGCTGTTTTTT; cdr3_aa: CASWDRENTGELFF
j_call: TRBJ2-7; clone_size: .; v_call: TRBV20-1; d_call: TRBD1; cdr3_nt: TGCAGTGCTAGAGATCAGGCAGGGGGCTACGAGCAGTACTTC; cdr3_aa: CSARDQAGGYEQYF
j_call: TRBJ1-2; clone_size: .; v_call: TRBV3-1; d_call: TRBD1; cdr3_nt: TGTGCCAGCAGCCAAGATCTCGGGACAGGGGCGACTGGCTACACCTTC; cdr3_aa: CASSQDLGTGATGYTF
j_call: TRBJ2-3; clone_size: few; v_call: TRBV11-2; d_call: .; cdr3_nt: TGTGCCAGCGAGGGGGGGACAACAGGGAGAGGGACAGATACGCAGTATTTT; cdr3_aa: CASEGGTTGRGTDTQYF
j_call: TRBJ2-7; clone_size: .; v_call: TRBV15; d_call: .; cdr3_nt: TGTGCCACCAGCAGTCCCTCCCGGGACGAGCAGTACTTC; cdr3_aa: CATSSPSRDEQYF
j_call: TRBJ2-7; clone_size: .; v_call: TRBV15; d_call: .; cdr3_nt: TGTGCCACCAGCAGAGAAGGGTCCGCGAGGGAGCAGTACTTC; cdr3_aa: CATSREGSAREQYF
j_call: TRBJ2-1; clone_size: .; v_call: TRBV27; d_call: .; cdr3_nt: TGTGCCAGCAGCCGTGGGACCGAAAGCTCCTACAATGAGCAGTTCTTC; cdr3_aa: CASSRGTESSYNEQFF
j_call: TRBJ1-2; clone_size: .; v_call: TRBV6-5; d_call: TRBD1; cdr3_nt: TGTGCCAGCAGTTACTCAACAGGGGAACCCTATGGCTACACCTTC; cdr3_aa: CASSYSTGEPYGYTF
j_call: TRBJ2-7; clone_size: .; v_call: TRBV4-1; d_call: .; cdr3_nt: TGCGCCAGCAGCCAAGCGGAGTATCGCTTGGAGCAGTACTTC; cdr3_aa: CASSQAEYRLEQYF
j_call: TRBJ1-1; clone_size: .; v_call: TRBV20-1; d_call: TRBD1; cdr3_nt: TGCAGCCTAGGGACAGGGGCCAGCGGAGCTTTCTTT; cdr3_aa: CSLGTGASGAFF
j_call: TRBJ2-7; clone_size: .; v_call: TRBV6-1; d_call: .; cdr3_nt: TGTGCCAGCAGCGAGATTACCTACGAGCAGTACTTC; cdr3_aa: CASSEITYEQYF
j_call: TRBJ1-2; clone_size: .; v_call: TRBV5-1; d_call: .; cdr3_nt: TGCGCCAGCAGCTTGGCGGCAGGGGTCGACTATGGCTACACCTTC; cdr3_aa: CASSLAAGVDYGYTF